Sequencing of this T cell receptor beta chain was carried out in a study of T-cell memory formation after mild COVID-19. Study-wide findings and caveats: Clones shrinking from day 15 to 85 showed even CD4/CD8 mixes; later expanders tilted CD4+.

Note on this clonotype: Its target is not known.

Barcoded TCR alpha and TCR beta cDNA libraries with UMIs came from 5'RACE using constant-segment primers. TCRdb itself ran the 5' RACE reads through MiXCR, one entry per CDR3 protein. The data contain 350,000 to 450,000 distinct CDR3 sequences, about 15% of them singletons. Germline values: CDR1 SGHKS, CDR2 YYEKEE (reference sequence). The V gene lost 5 bases and the J gene lost 4 bases, with 10 bases spanning the gap. The CDR3 is 13 residues long. The V gene is TRBV5-5, the J gene TRBJ2-4, with D possibly matching TRBD1 (6 bases). What was sequenced was PBMCs or a T cell subset sorted from them (not recorded which). The TCR sequence derives from a man aged 18-30 years who had mild COVID-19 (a few samples of this study predate the infection). Cell type and time point are not known. DNA of the CDR3: TGTGCCAGCAGAGGGGGTCTGAAAAACATTCAGTACTTC. Translating it yields CASRGGLKNIQYF.